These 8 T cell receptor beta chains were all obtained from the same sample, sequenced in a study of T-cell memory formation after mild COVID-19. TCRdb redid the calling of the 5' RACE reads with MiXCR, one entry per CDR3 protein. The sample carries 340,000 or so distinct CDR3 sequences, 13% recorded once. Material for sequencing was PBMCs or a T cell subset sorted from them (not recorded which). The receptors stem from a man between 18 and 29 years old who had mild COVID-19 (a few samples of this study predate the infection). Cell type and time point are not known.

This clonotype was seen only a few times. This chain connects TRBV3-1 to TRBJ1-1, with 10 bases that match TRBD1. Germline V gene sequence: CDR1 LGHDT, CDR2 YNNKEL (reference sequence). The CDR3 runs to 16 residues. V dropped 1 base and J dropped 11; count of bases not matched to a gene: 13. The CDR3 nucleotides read TGTGCCAGCAGCCAAGGAGGGACAGGGGCTAAAAGCGGCGCTTTCTTT. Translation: CASSQGGTGAKSGAFF.

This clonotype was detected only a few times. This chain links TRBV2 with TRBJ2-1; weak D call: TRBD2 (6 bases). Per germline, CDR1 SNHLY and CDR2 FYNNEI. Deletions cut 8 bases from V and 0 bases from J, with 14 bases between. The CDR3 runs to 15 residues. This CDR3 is CASSWGESSYNEQFF. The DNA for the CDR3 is TGTGCCAGCTCCTGGGGGGAGAGCTCCTACAATGAGCAGTTCTTC.

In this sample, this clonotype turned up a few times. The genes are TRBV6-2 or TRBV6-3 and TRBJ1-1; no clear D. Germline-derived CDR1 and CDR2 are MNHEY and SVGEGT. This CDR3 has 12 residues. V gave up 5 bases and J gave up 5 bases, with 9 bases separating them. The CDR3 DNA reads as TGTGCCAGCAGTCCCACAGTAACTGAAGCTTTCTTT. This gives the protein CASSPTVTEAFF.

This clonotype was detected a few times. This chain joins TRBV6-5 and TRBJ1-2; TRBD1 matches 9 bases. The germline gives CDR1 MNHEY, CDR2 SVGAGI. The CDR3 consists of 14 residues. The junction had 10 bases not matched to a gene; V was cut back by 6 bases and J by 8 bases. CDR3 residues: CASSFRGQGNGYTF. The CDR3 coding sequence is TGTGCCAGCAGCTTTCGGGGACAGGGAAACGGCTACACCTTC.

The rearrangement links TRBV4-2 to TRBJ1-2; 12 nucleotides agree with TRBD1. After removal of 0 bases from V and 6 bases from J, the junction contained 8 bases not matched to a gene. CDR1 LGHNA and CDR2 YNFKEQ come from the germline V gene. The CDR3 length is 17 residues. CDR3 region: CASSQDRDRGRQDGYTF. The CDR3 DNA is TGTGCCAGCAGCCAAGATCGGGACAGGGGGCGGCAGGATGGCTACACCTTC.

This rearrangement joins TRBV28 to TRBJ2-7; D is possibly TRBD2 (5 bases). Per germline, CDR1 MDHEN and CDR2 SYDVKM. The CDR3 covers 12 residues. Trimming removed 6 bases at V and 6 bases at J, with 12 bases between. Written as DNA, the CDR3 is TGTGCCAGCAGCCCGACTACGGCCGAGCAGTACGTC. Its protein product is CASSPTTAEQYV.

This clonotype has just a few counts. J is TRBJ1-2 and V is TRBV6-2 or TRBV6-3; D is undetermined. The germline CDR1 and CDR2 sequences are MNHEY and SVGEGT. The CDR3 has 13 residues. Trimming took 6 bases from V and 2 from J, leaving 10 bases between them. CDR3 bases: TGTGCCAGCAGACCTAGGAACAACTATGGCTACACCTTC. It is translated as CASRPRNNYGYTF.

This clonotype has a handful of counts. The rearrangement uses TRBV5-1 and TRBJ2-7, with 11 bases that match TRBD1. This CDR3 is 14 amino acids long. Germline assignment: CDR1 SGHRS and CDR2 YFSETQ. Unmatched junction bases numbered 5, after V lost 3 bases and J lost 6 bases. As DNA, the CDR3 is TGCGCCAGCAGCTACCCCGGGACAGGGGGCGAGCAGTACTTC. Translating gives CASSYPGTGGEQYF.